Each of the 10 T cell receptor beta chains below was sequenced from the same sample in a study of T-cell memory formation after mild COVID-19. TCRdb called the 5' RACE reads again in MiXCR, with one record for every CDR3 protein. The sample shows about 110,000 distinct CDR3 sequences, 15% to 20% of them seen only once. Sequencing was done on a sample of PBMCs or a T cell subset sorted from them (not recorded which). These receptors were collected from a man between 18 and 29 years old who had mild COVID-19 (a few samples of this study predate the infection). Cell type and time point are not known.

This clonotype was detected a few times. The V gene is TRBV5-1, the J gene TRBJ1-1, with D possibly being TRBD1 (6 bases). Per germline, CDR1 SGHRS and CDR2 YFSETQ. The CDR3 covers 14 residues. Trimming left V 5 bases short and J 1 base short, with 12 bases between. The CDR3 DNA sequence: TGCGCCAGCAGTTCGGGGGCATCGAACACTGAAGCTTTCTTT. It codes for CASSSGASNTEAFF.

The J gene is TRBJ2-3, the V gene TRBV7-2, with D tentatively TRBD2 (5 bases). The V gene's germline CDR1 is SGHTA and CDR2 FQGNSA. V lost 3 bases, J lost 5 bases, and 18 bases lay in between. CDR3 size: 16 residues. The CDR3 region is CASSFVSSSPGDTQYF. The DNA of the CDR3 is TGTGCCAGCAGCTTCGTGTCTAGCTCCCCGGGAGATACGCAGTATTTT.

The chain is built from TRBV7-9 and TRBJ1-1, with 8 positions matching TRBD1. This CDR3 has 14 residues. Losses at the gene ends were 3 bases for V and 1 base for J; bases not matched to a gene: 1. Looked up from germline, CDR1 is SEHNR and CDR2 is FQNEAQ (reference sequence). CDR3 nucleotides: TGTGCCAGCAGCTTCGACAGGGGGAACACTGAAGCTTTCTTT. Its protein product is CASSFDRGNTEAFF.

This clonotype was seen more than once but under ten times. J is TRBJ2-4 and V is TRBV5-1; 10 bases are a match to TRBD1. Germline V lookup: CDR1 SGHRS, CDR2 YFSETQ. Trimming cost V 4 bases and J 9 bases; bases outside gene matches: 7. CDR3 length: 14 amino acids. Written as DNA, the CDR3 is TGCGCCAGCAGCGCCGGACAGGGGGGTCGCATTCAGTACTTC. Translating it yields CASSAGQGGRIQYF.

This clonotype was detected ten times or more. The rearrangement uses TRBV11-2 and TRBJ2-7, with D possibly TRBD1 on 6 matching bases. V was cut by 5 bases and J by 6 bases, with 11 bases left in between. The CDR3 has 12 amino acids. Germline CDR1 reads SGHAT; CDR2 reads FQNNGV. CDR3 amino acids: CASSPDSLEQYV. In DNA, the CDR3 is TGTGCCAGCAGCCCGGACAGTCTCGAGCAGTACGTC.

In regard to this clonotype: Compared with germline, one end of the junction differs, possibly owing to a read error. The CDR3 DNA reads TGTGCCAGCAGTTCCCCCAGACTCAGCGGGCTTAACACTGAAGCTTTATTT. Protein: CASSSPRLSGLNTEALF. The chain couples TRBV6-2 or TRBV6-3 to TRBJ1-1; D is unclear. Germline CDR1 reads MNHEY; CDR2 reads SVGEGT. CDR3 length equals 17 residues.

This clonotype was observed a handful of times. The chain recombines TRBV28 with TRBJ2-4, with 10 nucleotides matching TRBD1. Trimming removed 7 bases from V and 4 bases from J; junction bases left unmatched: 13. Germline V CDR1 and CDR2: MDHEN, SYDVKM. There are 17 residues in the CDR3. In nucleotides, the CDR3 is TGTGCCAGCACCTTTAGAGGGGCGGGACAGGGGAAAAACATTCAGTACTTC. This gives the protein CASTFRGAGQGKNIQYF.

J is TRBJ2-4 and V is TRBV5-1; TRBD1 agrees at 7 bases. The V gene's germline CDR1 is SGHRS and CDR2 YFSETQ. V trimming: 2 bases; J trimming: 1 base; junction bases outside the gene matches: 3. The CDR3 runs 15 residues. The CDR3 sequence: CASSFLQGAKNIQYF. CDR3 in DNA: TGCGCCAGCAGCTTCTTACAGGGGGCCAAAAACATTCAGTACTTC.

This clonotype was recorded a few times. The V call is TRBV5-1, the J call TRBJ2-1, with a possible D match to TRBD2 (5 bases). CDR1 and CDR2 (germline): SGHRS, YFSETQ. The CDR3 is 12 amino acids. Trimming pared 5 bases from V and 4 bases from J, leaving 7 bases between. CDR3 loop: CASSERYNEQFF. CDR3 sequence (DNA): TGCGCCAGCAGTGAGCGGTACAATGAGCAGTTCTTC.

V and J are TRBV7-2 and TRBJ2-2; 9 bases are a match to TRBD1. The CDR3 has 15 amino acids. In germline, CDR1 is SGHTA, CDR2 FQGNSA. With V trimmed by 2 bases and J by 3 bases, 1 base remained unmatched. CDR3 nucleotides: TGTGCCAGCAGCTTACGACAGGGGGACACCGGGGAGCTGTTTTTT. Its protein is CASSLRQGDTGELFF.